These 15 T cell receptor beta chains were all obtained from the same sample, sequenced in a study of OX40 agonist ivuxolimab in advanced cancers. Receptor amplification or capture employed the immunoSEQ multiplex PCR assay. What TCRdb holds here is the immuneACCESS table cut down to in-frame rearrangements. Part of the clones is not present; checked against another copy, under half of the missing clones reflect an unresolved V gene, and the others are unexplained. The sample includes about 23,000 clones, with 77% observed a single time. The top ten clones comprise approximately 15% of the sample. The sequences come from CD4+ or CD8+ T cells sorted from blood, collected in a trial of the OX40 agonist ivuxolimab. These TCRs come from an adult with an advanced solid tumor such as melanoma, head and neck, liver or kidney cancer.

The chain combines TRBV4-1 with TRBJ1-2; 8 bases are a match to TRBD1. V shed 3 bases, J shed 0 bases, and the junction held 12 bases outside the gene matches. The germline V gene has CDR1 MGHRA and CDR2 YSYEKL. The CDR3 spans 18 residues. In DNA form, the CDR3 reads TGCGCCAGCAGCCACTATAGTGGGACAGGTCGATCTAACTATGGCTACACCTTC. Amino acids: CASSHYSGTGRSNYGYTF.

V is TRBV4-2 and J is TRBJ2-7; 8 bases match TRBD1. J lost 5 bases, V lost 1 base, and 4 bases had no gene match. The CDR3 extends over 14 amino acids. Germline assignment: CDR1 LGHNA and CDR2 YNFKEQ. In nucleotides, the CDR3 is TGTGCCAGCAGCCAAGCAGGACAGGGTGACGAGCAGTACTTC. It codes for CASSQAGQGDEQYF.

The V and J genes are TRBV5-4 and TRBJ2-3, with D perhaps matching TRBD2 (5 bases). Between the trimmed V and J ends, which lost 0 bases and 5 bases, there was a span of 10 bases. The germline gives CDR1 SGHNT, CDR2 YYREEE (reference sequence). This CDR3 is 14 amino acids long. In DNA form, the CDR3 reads TGTGCCAGCAGCTTGGCCGGGGAAAGAGATACGCAGTATTTT. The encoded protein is CASSLAGERDTQYF.

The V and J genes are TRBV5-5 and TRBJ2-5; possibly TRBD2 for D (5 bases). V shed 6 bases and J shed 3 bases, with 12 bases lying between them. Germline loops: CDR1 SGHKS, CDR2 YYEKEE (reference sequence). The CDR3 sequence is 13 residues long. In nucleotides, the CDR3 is TGTGCCAGCAACCCCGAGGAGGAAGAGACCCAGTACTTC. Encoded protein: CASNPEEEETQYF.

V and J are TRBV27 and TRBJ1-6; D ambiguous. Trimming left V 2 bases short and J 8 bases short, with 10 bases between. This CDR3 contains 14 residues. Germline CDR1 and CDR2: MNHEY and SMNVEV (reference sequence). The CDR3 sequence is CASSLRPLDSPLHF. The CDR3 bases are TGTGCCAGCAGTTTAAGGCCCCTCGATTCACCCCTCCACTTT.

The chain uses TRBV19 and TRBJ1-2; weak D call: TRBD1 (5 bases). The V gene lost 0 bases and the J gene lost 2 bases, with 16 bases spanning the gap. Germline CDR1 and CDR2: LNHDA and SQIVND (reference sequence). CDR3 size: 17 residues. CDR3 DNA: TGTGCCAGTAGTATAGATCATGGGGCCCCACGGAACTATGGCTACACCTTC. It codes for CASSIDHGAPRNYGYTF.

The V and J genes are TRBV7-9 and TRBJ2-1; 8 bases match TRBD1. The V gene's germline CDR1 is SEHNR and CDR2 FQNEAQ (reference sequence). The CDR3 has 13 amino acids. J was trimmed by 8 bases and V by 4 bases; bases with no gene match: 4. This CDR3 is CASSSGGFDEQFF. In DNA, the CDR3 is TGTGCCAGCAGCTCAGGGGGCTTCGATGAGCAGTTCTTC.

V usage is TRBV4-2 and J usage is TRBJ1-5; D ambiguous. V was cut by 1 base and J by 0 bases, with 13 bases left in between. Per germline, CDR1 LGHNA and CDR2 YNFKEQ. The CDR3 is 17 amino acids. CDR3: CASSQVGTEYSNQPQHF. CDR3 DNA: TGTGCCAGCAGCCAAGTTGGCACCGAATATAGCAATCAGCCCCAGCATTTT.

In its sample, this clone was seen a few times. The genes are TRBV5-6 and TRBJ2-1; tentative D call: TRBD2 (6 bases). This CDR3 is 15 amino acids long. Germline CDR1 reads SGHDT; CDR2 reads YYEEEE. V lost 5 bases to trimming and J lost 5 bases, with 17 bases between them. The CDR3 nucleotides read TGTGCCAGCAGACACAGACTAGGAGTCAACAATGAGCAGTTCTTC. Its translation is CASRHRLGVNNEQFF. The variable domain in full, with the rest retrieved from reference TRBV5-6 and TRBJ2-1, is DAGVTQSPTHLIKTRGQQVTLRCSPKSGHDTVSWYQQALGQGPQFIFQYYEEEERQRGNFPDRFSGHQFPNYSSELNVNALLLGDSALYLCASRHRLGVNNEQFFGPGTRLTVL.

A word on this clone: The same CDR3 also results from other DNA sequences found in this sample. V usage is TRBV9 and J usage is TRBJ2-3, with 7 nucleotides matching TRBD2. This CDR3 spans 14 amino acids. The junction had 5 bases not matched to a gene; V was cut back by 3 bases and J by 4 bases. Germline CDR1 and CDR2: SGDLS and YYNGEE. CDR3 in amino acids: CASSAGGGPDTQYF. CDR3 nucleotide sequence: TGTGCCAGCAGCGCTGGGGGAGGGCCAGATACGCAGTATTTT.

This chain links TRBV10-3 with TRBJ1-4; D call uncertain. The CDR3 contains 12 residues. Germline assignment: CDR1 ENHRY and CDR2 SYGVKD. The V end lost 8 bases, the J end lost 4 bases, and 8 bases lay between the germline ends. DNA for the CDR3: TGTGCCATCTCCGAGATTAATGAAAAACTGTTTTTT. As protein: CAISEINEKLFF.

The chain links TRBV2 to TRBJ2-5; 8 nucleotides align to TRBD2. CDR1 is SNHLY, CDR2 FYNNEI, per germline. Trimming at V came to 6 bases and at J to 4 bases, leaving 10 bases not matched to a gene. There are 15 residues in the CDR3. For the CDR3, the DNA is TGTGCCAGCAGAGATCCGGGGGGGGCTGGAGAGACCCAGTACTTC. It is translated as CASRDPGGAGETQYF. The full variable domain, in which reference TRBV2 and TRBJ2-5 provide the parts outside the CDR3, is EPEVTQTPSHQVTQMGQEVILRCVPISNHLYFYWYRQILGQKVEFLVSFYNNEISEKSEIFDDQFSVERPDGSNFTLKIRSTKLEDSAMYFCASRDPGGAGETQYFGPGTRLLVL.

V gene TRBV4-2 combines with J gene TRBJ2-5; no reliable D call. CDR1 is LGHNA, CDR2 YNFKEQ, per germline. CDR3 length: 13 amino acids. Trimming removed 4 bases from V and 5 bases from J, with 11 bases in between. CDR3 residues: CASSRELGETQYF. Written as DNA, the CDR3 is TGTGCCAGCAGCCGAGAACTGGGGGAGACCCAGTACTTC.

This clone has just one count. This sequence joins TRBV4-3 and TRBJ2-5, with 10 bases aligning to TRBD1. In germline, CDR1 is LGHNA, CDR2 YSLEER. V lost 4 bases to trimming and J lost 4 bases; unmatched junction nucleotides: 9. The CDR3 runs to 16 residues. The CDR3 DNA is TGCGCCAGCAGCCGCAGTTGGGACAGGGGAAGAGAGACCCAGTACTTC. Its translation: CASSRSWDRGRETQYF.

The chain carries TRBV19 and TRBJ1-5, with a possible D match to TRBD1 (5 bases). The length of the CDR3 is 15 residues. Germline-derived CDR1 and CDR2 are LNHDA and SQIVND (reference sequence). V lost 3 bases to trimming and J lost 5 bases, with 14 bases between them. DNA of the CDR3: TGTGCCAGTAGTATCGGCCACCCGGGGGATCAGCCCCAGCATTTT. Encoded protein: CASSIGHPGDQPQHF.